This TCR beta chain stems from a study of T cell responses to AZD1222 COVID-19 vaccine. Assay used: immunoSEQ multiplex PCR; TCRdb lists only in-frame clones, some missing. The sample carries some 200,000 clones, 85% to 95% recorded once. Turning to this clone: As yet, its antigen is unknown.

Germline V gene data show CDR1 as SGHAT and CDR2 as FQNNGV. V shed 3 bases, J shed 0 bases, and the junction held 6 bases outside the gene matches. This CDR3 is 18 amino acids long. Study observations and caveats: Baseline antibody screening turned up just six seropositive AZD1222 recipients.

The receptor's source is an adult in good health. Sequences were derived from peripheral blood, sampled on day 0 of MenACWY control vaccination. This chain links TRBV11-2 with TRBJ1-4, with 11 bases identical to TRBD1. The CDR3 DNA sequence: TGTGCCAGCAGCTTCAGGACAGGGGGCCTGTCAACTAATGAAAAACTGTTTTTT. Its protein is CASSFRTGGLSTNEKLFF.